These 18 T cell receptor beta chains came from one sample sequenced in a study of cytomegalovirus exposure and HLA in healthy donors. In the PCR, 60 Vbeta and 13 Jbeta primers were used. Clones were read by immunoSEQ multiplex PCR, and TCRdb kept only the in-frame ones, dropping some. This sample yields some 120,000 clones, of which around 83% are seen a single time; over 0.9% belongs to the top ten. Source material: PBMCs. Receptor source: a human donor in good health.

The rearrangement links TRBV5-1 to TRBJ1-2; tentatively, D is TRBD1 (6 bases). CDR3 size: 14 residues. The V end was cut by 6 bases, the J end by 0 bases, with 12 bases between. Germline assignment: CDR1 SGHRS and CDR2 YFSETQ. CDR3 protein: CASNTGITNYGYTF. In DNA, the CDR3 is TGCGCCAGCAATACAGGGATTACTAACTATGGCTACACCTTC.

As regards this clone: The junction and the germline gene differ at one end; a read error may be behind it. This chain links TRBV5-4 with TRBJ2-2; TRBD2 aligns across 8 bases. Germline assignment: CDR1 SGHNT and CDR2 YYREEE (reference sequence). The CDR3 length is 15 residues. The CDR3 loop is CASRNPRTSSGDLFF. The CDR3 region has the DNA TGTGCCAGCAGGAACCCTAGGACTAGCAGCGGGGATCTGTTTTTT.

The chain's CDR3 is CASSYGPQGARGYTF. The CDR3 DNA sequence: TGTGCCAGCAGTTATGGCCCCCAGGGGGCACGGGGCTACACCTTC. The chain is built from TRBV28 and TRBJ1-2; 8 nucleotides agree with TRBD1. This CDR3 comprises 15 residues. Germline V gives CDR1 MDHEN, CDR2 SYDVKM. The J segment lost 8 bases and the V segment lost 4 bases, leaving 12 bases of the junction unmatched.

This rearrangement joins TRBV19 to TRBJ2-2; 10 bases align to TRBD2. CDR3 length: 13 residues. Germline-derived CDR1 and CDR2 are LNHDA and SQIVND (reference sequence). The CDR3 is CAIAGGGTGELFF. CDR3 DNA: TGTGCGATAGCGGGGGGAGGAACCGGGGAGCTGTTTTTT.

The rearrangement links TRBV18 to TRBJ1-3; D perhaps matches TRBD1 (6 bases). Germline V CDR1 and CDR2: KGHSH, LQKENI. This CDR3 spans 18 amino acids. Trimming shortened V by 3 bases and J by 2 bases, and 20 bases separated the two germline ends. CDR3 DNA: TGTGCCAGCTCACCGAGATTAGGCGACAGGTCGACTGGAAACACCATATATTTT. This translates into CASSPRLGDRSTGNTIYF.

CDR3 region: CASSPRGGSPYF. The CDR3 DNA follows: TGTGCCAGCAGCCCGCGGGGGGGGAGTCCCTACTTC. This chain uses TRBV5-4 with TRBJ2-7, with TRBD2 matching 9 bases. Losses at the gene ends were 4 bases for V and 13 bases for J; bases not matched to a gene: 9. The CDR3 is 12 residues long. The germline V gene encodes CDR1 SGHNT and CDR2 YYREEE (reference sequence). The entire variable domain, with the rest obtained from reference TRBV5-4 and TRBJ2-7, is as follows: ETGVTQSPTHLIKTRGQQVTLRCSSQSGHNTVSWYQQALGQGPQFIFQYYREEENGRGNFPPRFSGLQFPNYSSELNVNALELDDSALYLCASSPRGGSPYFGPGTRLTVT.

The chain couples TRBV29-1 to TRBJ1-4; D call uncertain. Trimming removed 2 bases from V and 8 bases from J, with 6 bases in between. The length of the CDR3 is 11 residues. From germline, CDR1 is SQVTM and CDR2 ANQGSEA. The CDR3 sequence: CSVEYWEKLFF. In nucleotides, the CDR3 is TGCAGCGTTGAATACTGGGAAAAACTGTTTTTT. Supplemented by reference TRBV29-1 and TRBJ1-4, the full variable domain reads SAVISQKPSRDICQRGTSLTIQCQVDSQVTMMFWYRQQPGQSLTLIATANQGSEATYESGFVIDKFPISRPNLTFSTLTVSNMSPEDSSIYLCSVEYWEKLFFGSGTQLSVL.

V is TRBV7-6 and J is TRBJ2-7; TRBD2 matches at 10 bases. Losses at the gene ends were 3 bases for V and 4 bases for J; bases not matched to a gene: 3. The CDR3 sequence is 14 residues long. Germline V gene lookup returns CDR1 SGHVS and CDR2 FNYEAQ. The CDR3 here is CASSFDSGGYEQYF. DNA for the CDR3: TGTGCCAGCAGCTTCGATAGCGGGGGGTACGAGCAGTACTTC.

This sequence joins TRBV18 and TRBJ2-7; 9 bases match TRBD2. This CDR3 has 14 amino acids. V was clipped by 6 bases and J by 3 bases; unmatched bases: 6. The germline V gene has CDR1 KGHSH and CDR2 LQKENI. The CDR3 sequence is CASSRTSAFYEQYF. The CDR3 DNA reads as TGTGCCAGCTCCCGGACTAGCGCATTCTACGAGCAGTACTTC.

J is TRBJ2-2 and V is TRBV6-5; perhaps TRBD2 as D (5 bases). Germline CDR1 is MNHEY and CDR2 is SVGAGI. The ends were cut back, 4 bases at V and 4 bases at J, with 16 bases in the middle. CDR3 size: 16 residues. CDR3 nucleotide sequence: TGTGCCAGCAGTTTAGCCGGGATCCGTCGCACCGGGGAGCTGTTTTTT. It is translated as CASSLAGIRRTGELFF.

In nucleotides, the CDR3 is TGTGCCACCAGCAGAGAAATATCCAACCAGGGAAATACGCAGTATTTT. Translated, it gives CATSREISNQGNTQYF. J is TRBJ2-3 and V is TRBV15, with a weak D call TRBD1 (5 bases). The germline V gene encodes CDR1 LNHNV and CDR2 YYDKDF (reference sequence). The CDR3 consists of 16 residues. Trimming pared 0 bases from V and 7 bases from J, leaving 17 bases between.

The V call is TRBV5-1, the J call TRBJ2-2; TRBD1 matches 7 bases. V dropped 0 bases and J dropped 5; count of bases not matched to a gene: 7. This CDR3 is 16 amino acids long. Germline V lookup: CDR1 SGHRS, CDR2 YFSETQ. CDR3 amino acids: CASSLADRVGTGELFF. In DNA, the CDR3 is TGCGCCAGCAGCTTGGCCGACAGGGTCGGGACCGGGGAGCTGTTTTTT.

The CDR3 sequence: CASSQAATSAYEQYF. The CDR3 nucleotides are TGCGCCAGCAGCCAAGCTGCGACTTCAGCCTACGAGCAGTACTTC. The V call is TRBV4-1, the J call TRBJ2-7, with unresolved D. Trimming took 1 base from V and 2 from J, leaving 12 bases between them. CDR1 is MGHRA and CDR2 is YSYEKL in the germline V gene. The CDR3 runs to 15 residues.

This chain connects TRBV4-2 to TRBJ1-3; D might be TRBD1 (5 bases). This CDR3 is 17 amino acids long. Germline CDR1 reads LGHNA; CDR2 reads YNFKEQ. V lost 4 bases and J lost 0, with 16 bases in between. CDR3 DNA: TGTGCCAGCAGCCGTTTAACAGGAGTGGACTCTGGAAACACCATATATTTT. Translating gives CASSRLTGVDSGNTIYF.

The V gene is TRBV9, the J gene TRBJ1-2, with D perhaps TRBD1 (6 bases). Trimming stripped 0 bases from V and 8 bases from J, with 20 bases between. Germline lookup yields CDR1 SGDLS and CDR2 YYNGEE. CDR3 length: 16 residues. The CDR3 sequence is CASSVGGVGGLEGYTF. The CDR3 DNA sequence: TGTGCCAGCAGCGTAGGGGGGGTCGGGGGGCTGGAAGGCTACACCTTC.

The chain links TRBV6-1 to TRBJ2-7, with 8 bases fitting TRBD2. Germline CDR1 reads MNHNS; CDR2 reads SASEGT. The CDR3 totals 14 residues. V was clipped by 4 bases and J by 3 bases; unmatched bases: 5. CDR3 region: CASSAGGGGYEQYF. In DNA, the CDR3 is TGTGCCAGCAGTGCCGGGGGGGGAGGCTACGAGCAGTACTTC.

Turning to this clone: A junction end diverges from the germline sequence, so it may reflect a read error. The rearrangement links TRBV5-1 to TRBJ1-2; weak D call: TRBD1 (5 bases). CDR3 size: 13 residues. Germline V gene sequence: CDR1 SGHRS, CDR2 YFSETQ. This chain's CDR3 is CASSLDGTGGYTF. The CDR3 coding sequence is TGCGCCAGCAGTTTGGATGGAACAGGTGGCTACACCTTC.

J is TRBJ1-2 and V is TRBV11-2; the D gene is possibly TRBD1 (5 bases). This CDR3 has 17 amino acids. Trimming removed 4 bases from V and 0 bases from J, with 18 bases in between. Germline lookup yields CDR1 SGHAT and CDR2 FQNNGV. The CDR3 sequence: CASSSTSDWGANYGYTF. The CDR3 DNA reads TGTGCCAGCAGCTCTACCTCTGATTGGGGGGCTAACTATGGCTACACCTTC.